These 32 T cell receptor beta chains originate from one sample sequenced in a study of OX40 agonist ivuxolimab in advanced cancers. Profiled with immunoSEQ multiplex PCR; TCRdb holds only in-frame clones, not every one. The table lists 40,000 to 50,000 clones, roughly 86% of them singletons. The material was CD4+ or CD8+ T cells sorted from blood, obtained in a trial of the OX40 agonist ivuxolimab. Receptor source: an adult with an advanced solid tumor such as melanoma, head and neck, liver or kidney cancer.

V is TRBV5-1 and J is TRBJ1-1; 7 bases align to TRBD1. Germline V gene data show CDR1 as SGHRS and CDR2 as YFSETQ. This CDR3 region has 16 residues. V shed 3 bases and J 4 bases; nucleotides not matched to a gene: 12. The CDR3 spells CASSSTLQGSGTEAFF. Here the CDR3 DNA reads TGCGCCAGCAGCTCTACTCTACAGGGGAGCGGCACTGAAGCTTTCTTT.

The rearrangement joins TRBV29-1 to TRBJ2-5; D is possibly TRBD1 (7 bases). Germline V lookup: CDR1 SQVTM, CDR2 ANQGSEA. This CDR3 comprises 13 residues. V was trimmed by 7 bases and J by 1 base, leaving 13 bases between them. The CDR3 DNA reads as TGCAGCGGGCAGGGGGACTTCCAAGAGACCCAGTACTTC. Its translation is CSGQGDFQETQYF.

The V and J genes are TRBV29-1 and TRBJ2-7; 12 positions match TRBD2. Germline assignment: CDR1 SQVTM and CDR2 ANQGSEA. Trimming at V came to 4 bases and at J to 3 bases, leaving 1 base not matched to a gene. The CDR3 consists of 13 residues. This CDR3 is CSVGTSGNYEQYF. The CDR3 DNA reads TGCAGCGTTGGGACTAGCGGGAACTACGAGCAGTACTTC.

The chain recombines TRBV7-2 with TRBJ1-2; D gene uncertain. In germline, CDR1 is SGHTA, CDR2 FQGNSA. V lost 2 bases, J lost 4 bases, and 8 bases lay in between. The CDR3 length is 13 residues. The CDR3 region has the DNA TGTGCCAGCAGCTTATCAGGAGGCTATGGCTACACCTTC. Encoded protein: CASSLSGGYGYTF.

This chain uses TRBV7-2 with TRBJ2-3; 8 positions agree with TRBD1. Germline CDR1 is SGHTA and CDR2 is FQGNSA. The J segment lost 0 bases and the V segment lost 2 bases, leaving 4 bases of the junction unmatched. This CDR3 is built from 16 residues. The CDR3 sequence is CASSLSGTGSTDTQYF. In DNA form, the CDR3 reads TGTGCCAGCAGCTTATCCGGGACAGGAAGCACAGATACGCAGTATTTT.

The chain is built from TRBV6-5 and TRBJ2-1; D not resolved. Germline assignment: CDR1 MNHEY and CDR2 SVGAGI. V was shortened by 5 bases and J by 8 bases, with 13 bases between the two germline ends. This CDR3 has 13 residues. This CDR3 is CASSPVGIHEQFF. The CDR3 nucleotides read TGTGCCAGCAGTCCCGTGGGGATACATGAGCAGTTCTTC.

This chain connects TRBV11-1 to TRBJ2-5; TRBD1 aligns across 12 bases. The germline CDR1 and CDR2 sequences are SGHAT and FQDESV (reference sequence). The CDR3 is made up of 16 amino acids. Trimming removed 4 bases from V and 0 bases from J; junction bases left unmatched: 3. The DNA for the CDR3 is TGTGCCAGCAGCTCCAGGGACAGGGGGCACCAAGAGACCCAGTACTTC. Protein: CASSSRDRGHQETQYF.

This clone was seen a single time. The chain has TRBV15 and TRBJ2-2; D remains unclear. V lost 3 bases, J lost 7 bases, and 12 bases lay in between. CDR3 length: 14 amino acids. CDR1 LNHNV and CDR2 YYDKDF come from the germline V gene (reference sequence). CDR3 DNA: TGTGCCACCAGCAGGGCCCGAACGGGCGGGGAGCTGTTTTTT. Residues: CATSRARTGGELFF. The entire variable domain, with the rest obtained from reference TRBV15 and TRBJ2-2, is as follows: DAMVIQNPRYQVTQFGKPVTLSCSQTLNHNVMYWYQQKSSQAPKLLFHYYDKDFNNEADTPDNFQSRRPNTSFCFLDIRSPGLGDTAMYLCATSRARTGGELFFGEGSRLTVL.

The gene calls are TRBV18 and TRBJ2-7; D ambiguous. The germline V gene has CDR1 KGHSH and CDR2 LQKENI. The CDR3 consists of 12 residues. Trimming removed 3 bases at V and 3 bases at J, with 6 bases between. Here the CDR3 reads CASSPNSYEQYF. CDR3 in DNA: TGTGCCAGCTCACCCAACAGCTACGAGCAGTACTTC.

The V gene is TRBV28, the J gene TRBJ2-2, with TRBD2 identical over 11 bases. Trimming at V came to 6 bases and at J to 0 bases, leaving 3 bases not matched to a gene. The CDR3 extends over 16 amino acids. Germline V gene sequence: CDR1 MDHEN, CDR2 SYDVKM. The CDR3 region has the DNA TGTGCCAGCAGGCCGACTAGCGGGACGAACACCGGGGAGCTGTTTTTT. Its translation is CASRPTSGTNTGELFF.

The J gene is TRBJ2-3, the V gene TRBV28, with unresolved D. The V gene lost 3 bases and the J gene lost 3 bases, with 10 bases spanning the gap. This CDR3 is built from 14 residues. Germline V lookup: CDR1 MDHEN, CDR2 SYDVKM. The CDR3 sequence: CASSLGSKTDTQYF. For the CDR3, the DNA is TGTGCCAGCAGTTTGGGCAGCAAAACAGATACGCAGTATTTT.

V usage is TRBV5-6 and J usage is TRBJ1-5; the D is unclear. The V gene lost 2 bases and the J gene lost 0 bases, with 21 bases spanning the gap. The CDR3 is 19 amino acids. Germline V gives CDR1 SGHDT, CDR2 YYEEEE. The CDR3 DNA follows: TGTGCCAGCAGCTTATACCGGGCAGCGCTCCGGGATAGCAATCAGCCCCAGCATTTT. Amino acids: CASSLYRAALRDSNQPQHF.

The chain joins TRBV6-6 to TRBJ1-5, with D perhaps matching TRBD1 (6 bases). This CDR3 region has 13 residues. In germline, CDR1 is MNHNY, CDR2 SVGAGI (reference sequence). The germline V and J ends were trimmed by 6 bases and 6 bases, with 12 bases remaining between them. The CDR3 DNA follows: TGTGCCAGCAGACCACAGGGAGGTCAGCCCCAGCATTTT. This gives the protein CASRPQGGQPQHF.

V is TRBV27 and J is TRBJ2-5; D call uncertain. Germline lookup yields CDR1 MNHEY and CDR2 SMNVEV (reference sequence). The CDR3 totals 18 residues. V lost 3 bases and J 0 bases, leaving 20 bases between the germline ends. DNA of the CDR3: TGTGCCAGCAGTTTCTCCGCTTCCCAAACTACCCACCAAGAGACCCAGTACTTC. Translation gives CASSFSASQTTHQETQYF.

This clone was recorded once. V and J are TRBV7-9 and TRBJ2-1, with 15 nucleotides matching TRBD2. The J segment lost 3 bases and the V segment lost 5 bases, leaving 5 bases of the junction unmatched. The CDR3 is 17 residues long. Germline CDR1 and CDR2: SEHNR and FQNEAQ (reference sequence). The chain's CDR3 is CASSPWTSGRGYNEQFF. In DNA form, the CDR3 reads TGTGCCAGCAGCCCCTGGACTAGCGGGAGGGGCTACAATGAGCAGTTCTTC.

Only a few counts were recorded for this clone. This chain joins TRBV9 and TRBJ2-1, with TRBD2 as a possible D gene (5 bases). The ends were cut back, 0 bases at V and 3 bases at J, with 10 bases in the middle. CDR1 and CDR2 from the germline V gene are SGDLS and YYNGEE. CDR3 length: 15 residues. This chain's CDR3 is CASSVVGVGYNEQFF. Here the CDR3 DNA reads TGTGCCAGCAGCGTAGTCGGGGTGGGCTACAATGAGCAGTTCTTC.

The V gene is TRBV19, the J gene TRBJ2-1, with 16 nucleotides matching TRBD2. The CDR3 is 16 amino acids. V lost 5 bases and J lost 6; bases outside the gene matches: 4. From germline, CDR1 is LNHDA and CDR2 SQIVND (reference sequence). This CDR3 is CASSGTSGRGGNEQFF. The CDR3 DNA follows: TGTGCCAGTAGTGGGACTAGCGGGAGGGGTGGCAATGAGCAGTTCTTC.

The V gene is TRBV6-5, the J gene TRBJ2-7; D is possibly TRBD1 (5 bases). The CDR3 runs 12 residues. Germline V gives CDR1 MNHEY, CDR2 SVGAGI. V lost 5 bases to trimming and J lost 4 bases, with 9 bases between them. The CDR3: CASSQRGYEQYF. The CDR3 nucleotides are TGTGCCAGCAGTCAAAGGGGTTACGAGCAGTACTTC.

As for this clone: An end of the junction differs from the germline gene, which may be a read error. The rearrangement uses TRBV7-7 and TRBJ1-2; no reliable D call. The germline gives CDR1 SSHAT, CDR2 FNYEAQ (reference sequence). CDR3 length: 12 residues. The CDR3 sequence is CASSQDGEGYTF. CDR3 DNA: TGCGCCAGCAGCCAAGACGGGGAGGGCTACACCTTC.

The rearrangement uses TRBV29-1 and TRBJ2-1; 11 bases agree with TRBD2. The CDR3 has 13 amino acids. Looked up from germline, CDR1 is SQVTM and CDR2 is ANQGSEA. V gave up 6 bases and J gave up 6 bases; unmatched junction bases: 4. The CDR3 sequence is CSVTSGGRNEQFF. The CDR3, as DNA: TGCAGCGTCACTAGCGGGGGTCGCAATGAGCAGTTCTTC.

This clone was detected a few times. The J gene is TRBJ2-1, the V gene TRBV9; D possibly corresponds to TRBD2 (7 bases). The germline gives CDR1 SGDLS, CDR2 YYNGEE. Trimming left V 2 bases short and J 7 bases short, with 13 bases between. The CDR3 contains 14 residues. CDR3 nucleotide sequence: TGTGCCAGCAGCGTGAGGGGGGGTAGGAATGAGCAGTTCTTC. Residues: CASSVRGGRNEQFF.

The table lists this clone with a count of one. The chain joins TRBV7-9 to TRBJ1-5; D gene uncertain. The CDR3 has 13 residues. Between the trimmed V and J ends, which lost 5 bases and 3 bases, there was a span of 8 bases. CDR1 and CDR2 (germline): SEHNR, FQNEAQ (reference sequence). The CDR3 is CASSPTLNQPQHF. CDR3 in DNA: TGTGCCAGCAGCCCTACTCTCAATCAGCCCCAGCATTTT.

The rearrangement links TRBV6-1 to TRBJ2-7; D gene ambiguous. The ends were cut back, 2 bases at V and 3 bases at J, with 8 bases in the middle. CDR3 length: 13 amino acids. Germline V gene lookup returns CDR1 MNHNS and CDR2 SASEGT. CDR3 in amino acids: CASSERWVYEQYF. The CDR3 DNA reads as TGTGCCAGCAGTGAAAGATGGGTCTACGAGCAGTACTTC.

This sequence joins TRBV18 and TRBJ2-7; TRBD1 matches at 10 bases. Germline CDR1 is KGHSH and CDR2 is LQKENI. This CDR3 is built from 12 residues. The ends lost 8 bases at V and 5 bases at J; junction bases unmatched: 3. The CDR3 DNA sequence: TGTGCCAGCCACGGACAGGGGGACGAGCAGTACTTC. It yields the protein CASHGQGDEQYF.

The gene calls are TRBV7-3 and TRBJ2-5; 9 bases map to TRBD2. Germline values: CDR1 SGHTA, CDR2 FQGTGA. This CDR3 has 14 amino acids. V lost 5 bases and J lost 2; bases outside the gene matches: 3. The CDR3 coding sequence is TGTGCCAGCAGCCCCACTAGCGGGCAAGAGACCCAGTACTTC. Translation gives CASSPTSGQETQYF.

This chain joins TRBV18 and TRBJ1-1; 11 nucleotides agree with TRBD1. The V segment lost 5 bases and the J segment 4 bases; nucleotides outside the gene matches: 0. Germline V CDR1 and CDR2: KGHSH, LQKENI. The CDR3 is 13 residues long. CDR3 residues: CASSGTGGTEAFF. Here the CDR3 DNA reads TGTGCCAGCTCAGGGACAGGGGGCACTGAAGCTTTCTTT. The variable domain in full, completed from reference TRBV18 and TRBJ1-1, reads NAGVMQNPRHLVRRRGQEARLRCSPMKGHSHVYWYRQLPEEGLKFMVYLQKENIIDESGMPKERFSAEFPKEGPSILRIQQVVRGDSAAYFCASSGTGGTEAFFGQGTRLTVV.

The table lists this clone with a few counts. The chain employs TRBV20-1 and TRBJ2-3, with D hard to call. V gave up 3 bases and J gave up 8 bases, with 9 bases separating them. The length of the CDR3 is 11 residues. CDR1 DFQATT and CDR2 SNEGSKA come from the germline V gene (reference sequence). The DNA for the CDR3 is TGCAGTGCTAGCGCCGACGGTACGCAGTATTTT. Translation gives CSASADGTQYF.

The V gene is TRBV11-2, the J gene TRBJ2-1; 9 bases are a match to TRBD2. After removal of 6 bases from V and 8 bases from J, the junction contained 8 bases not matched to a gene. CDR1 and CDR2 from the germline V gene are SGHAT and FQNNGV. CDR3 size: 14 residues. The CDR3 coding sequence is TGTGCCAGCAGGCTAGCGGGAAACGTAGATGAGCAGTTCTTC. Translated: CASRLAGNVDEQFF.

The chain has TRBV19 and TRBJ2-3; 9 bases are shared with TRBD2. The V gene's germline CDR1 is LNHDA and CDR2 SQIVND (reference sequence). The V gene end was trimmed by 2 bases and the J gene end by 0 bases; junction bases not matched to a gene: 6. CDR3 length equals 17 residues. In DNA form, the CDR3 reads TGTGCCAGTAGTATAATTAGCGGGGGCTCTAGCACAGATACGCAGTATTTT. Translation gives CASSIISGGSSTDTQYF. Looking up the rest from reference TRBV19 and TRBJ2-3 gives the full variable domain: DGGITQSPKYLFRKEGQNVTLSCEQNLNHDAMYWYRQDPGQGLRLIYYSQIVNDFQKGDIAEGYSVSREKKESFPLTVTSAQKNPTAFYLCASSIISGGSSTDTQYFGPGTRLTVL.

The rearrangement links TRBV29-1 to TRBJ2-3, with TRBD2 identical over 10 bases. Germline V gene lookup returns CDR1 SQVTM and CDR2 ANQGSEA. The CDR3 is made up of 17 amino acids. The V segment lost 4 bases and the J segment 6 bases; nucleotides outside the gene matches: 16. The CDR3 nucleotides read TGCAGCGTTGCCCCTAGCGGCGGTAGCGGGAGGATGGATACGCAGTATTTT. Amino acids: CSVAPSGGSGRMDTQYF.

This chain uses TRBV30 with TRBJ2-1, with D unresolved. Germline values: CDR1 GTSNPN, CDR2 SVGIG (reference sequence). This CDR3 is built from 15 residues. Trimming took off 0 bases at V and 0 bases at J, with 9 bases between the two ends. The chain's CDR3 is CAWSVRTSSYNEQFF. In DNA, the CDR3 is TGTGCCTGGAGTGTACGAACGTCCTCCTACAATGAGCAGTTCTTC.

CDR3 region: CASSTRLPNTEAFF. The CDR3 DNA sequence: TGTGCCAGCAGCACTCGGTTACCGAACACTGAAGCTTTCTTT. The chain joins TRBV6-5 to TRBJ1-1, with no clear D. The CDR3 consists of 14 residues. Trimming took off 6 bases at V and 1 base at J, with 12 bases between the two ends. The germline V gene encodes CDR1 MNHEY and CDR2 SVGAGI.